This TCR beta chain was identified during a study of blood T cell repertoires in COVID-19. Participant-given clinical history determined each cohort assignment. How the authors handled the data: Amplification of reference gene primers was used by the study to estimate nucleated cell counts. The table came from immunoSEQ multiplex PCR; TCRdb's copy has only in-frame clones and leaves some out. That table furnishes V, J and clone size, whereas the DNA furnished D and trimming. The table lists roughly 200,000 clones, 75% to 90% of them singletons. V trimming: 4 bases; J trimming: 4 bases; junction bases outside the gene matches: 6. The length of the CDR3 is 16 residues. Germline V CDR1 and CDR2: LGHNA, YSLEER.

The sample comprised PBMCs or T cells enriched from blood (not recorded which). J is TRBJ2-3 and V is TRBV4-3; 12 bases fit TRBD2. The sequence derives from a man aged 25 to 40 who had recovered from COVID-19. Here the CDR3 DNA reads TGCGCCAGCAGCCGAATACTAGCGGGGGGAGCAGATACGCAGTATTTT. Translated, it gives CASSRILAGGADTQYF.